The rows below give T cell receptor beta chains drawn from one sample of a study of Graves' ophthalmopathy and Graves' hyperthyroidism. TCRdb itself ran the multiplex PCR reads through MiXCR, one entry per CDR3 protein. This table holds a few hundred thousand distinct CDR3 sequences, 15% to 20% found once. Source material: peripheral blood. Receptors originate from an adult man with Graves' ophthalmopathy. CDR3s include the opening cysteine and the closing phenylalanine or tryptophan. The D gene is left open where the match is weak. Not every row has a clone size; where given, it reads once, few, many or a size class.

j_call	d_call	v_call	clone_size	cdr3_aa	cdr3_nt
TRBJ2-3	TRBD1	TRBV4-1	-	CASTTLGTGGLTETKRDTQYF	TGCGCCAGCACCACATTAGGGACAGGGGGTTTAACCGAGACTAAGAGAGATACGCAGTATTTT
TRBJ1-1	-	TRBV20-1	many	CSARAPGAFF	TGCAGTGCCCGGGCACCAGGCGCTTTCTTT
TRBJ2-7	-	TRBV18	many	CASSRNTGIAEQYF	TGTGCCAGCTCACGAAATACTGGTATTGCCGAGCAGTACTTC
TRBJ2-5	TRBD2	TRBV20-1	once	CSARDLRLAETQYF	TGCAGTGCTAGAGATCTTAGACTAGCAGAGACCCAGTACTTC
TRBJ2-5	-	TRBV6-2/TRBV6-3	many	CASSSAAEAETQYF	TGTGCCAGCAGTAGCGCGGCGGAGGCAGAGACCCAGTACTTC
TRBJ2-5	-	TRBV5-8	many	CASSLGSAGQETQYF	TGTGCCAGCAGCTTGGGATCGGCAGGTCAAGAGACCCAGTACTTC
TRBJ1-3	-	TRBV28	many	CASSFAGALSGNTTYF	TGTGCCAGCAGTTTTGCAGGGGCGCTCTCTGGAAACACCACATATTTT
TRBJ2-5	-	TRBV18	-	CARSPLVMETQYF	TGTGCCAGATCACCACTAGTTATGGAGACTCAGTACTTC
TRBJ1-5	TRBD1	TRBV28	many	CASSLGPGQGFGQPQHF	TGTGCCAGCAGTTTAGGGCCGGGACAGGGGTTCGGCCAGCCCCAGCATTTT
TRBJ2-7	TRBD1	TRBV13	many	CASSLGTGETYEQYF	TGTGCCAGCAGCTTAGGGACAGGGGAGACCTACGAGCAGTACTTC
TRBJ2-2	TRBD2	TRBV12-3/TRBV12-4	many	CASRPSGGHTGELFF	TGTGCCAGCAGACCTAGCGGGGGGCACACCGGGGAGCTGTTTTTT
TRBJ2-5	TRBD2	TRBV7-6	many	CASSSRLAGRAQETQYF	TGTGCCAGCAGCTCCCGACTAGCGGGAAGGGCCCAAGAGACCCAGTACTTC
TRBJ2-5	TRBD1	TRBV29-1	many	CSVDGWPGGRETQYF	TGCAGCGTTGACGGATGGCCAGGGGGAAGGGAGACCCAGTACTTC
TRBJ2-5	TRBD1	TRBV11-1	few	CASSHTPGQGETQYF	TGTGCCAGCAGCCACACTCCGGGACAGGGAGAGACCCAGTACTTC
TRBJ1-1	-	TRBV12-3/TRBV12-4	few	CASSFSTGEAFF	TGTGCCAGCAGTTTTAGCACAGGTGAAGCTTTCTTT
TRBJ2-7	-	TRBV3-1	-	CASSQDITRSSYEQYF	TGTGCCAGCAGCCAAGATATAACGAGGAGCTCCTACGAGCAGTACTTC
TRBJ2-3	TRBD2	TRBV7-8	-	CASSPPSGGVTDSQYF	TGTGCCAGCAGCCCCCCTAGCGGGGGGGTCACAGATTCGCAGTATTTT
TRBJ1-1	-	TRBV19	many	CASSTRRIITEAFF	TGTGCCAGTAGTACAAGACGGATTATCACTGAAGCTTTCTTT
TRBJ1-1	-	TRBV7-7	few	CDSSPGLFRPTEAFF	TGTGATAGCAGCCCGGGCCTCTTTCGGCCCACTGAAGCTTTCTTT
TRBJ2-7	-	TRBV11-2	-	CASSLELYEQYF	TGTGCCAGCAGCTTAGAACTGTACGAGCAGTACTTC
TRBJ2-7	-	TRBV7-8	-	CASSLRGWRRRGAYEQYF	TGTGCCAGCAGCTTACGTGGGTGGCGGCGGAGAGGGGCCTACGAGCAGTACTTC
TRBJ2-7	-	TRBV28	once	CASRSVDGYEQYF	TGTGCCAGCAGGAGCGTGGACGGCTACGAGCAGTACTTC
TRBJ1-5	-	TRBV20-1	many	CSARSGGNQPQHF	TGCAGTGCCAGGTCGGGTGGCAATCAGCCCCAGCATTTT
TRBJ1-5	-	TRBV7-6	many	CASSLALSQPQHF	TGTGCCAGCAGCTTAGCGCTCAGTCAGCCCCAGCATTTT
TRBJ2-2	-	TRBV7-9	-	CASSLSLGGAGELFF	TGTGCCAGCAGCTTAAGCCTAGGCGGAGCCGGGGAGCTGTTTTTT
TRBJ2-7	TRBD1	TRBV2	many	CASSFGTGAYEQYF	TGTGCCAGCAGTTTCGGGACAGGGGCCTACGAGCAGTACTTC
TRBJ1-3	-	TRBV5-8	many	CASSFGVSGNTIYF	TGTGCCAGCAGCTTCGGGGTTAGTGGAAACACCATATATTTT
TRBJ2-6	-	TRBV2	many	CASSGGVSGANVLTF	TGTGCCAGCAGTGGGGGGGTCTCTGGGGCCAACGTCCTGACTTTC
TRBJ1-1	-	TRBV6-2/TRBV6-3	few	CASSYVQGGTEACF	TGTGCCAGCAGTTACGTACAGGGCGGCACTGAAGCTTGCTTT
TRBJ1-5	-	TRBV12-3/TRBV12-4	many	CASSFNTGMGQPQHF	TGTGCCAGCAGTTTCAACACGGGGATGGGGCAGCCCCAGCATTTT
TRBJ2-5	TRBD2	TRBV5-1	many	CASSLEAAGGAETQYF	TGCGCCAGCAGCTTGGAGGCAGCGGGGGGCGCGGAGACCCAGTACTTC
TRBJ2-7	-	TRBV10-3	many	CAIRGGIGTAAYEQYF	TGTGCCATCAGGGGGGGGATTGGGACAGCGGCCTACGAGCAGTACTTC
TRBJ2-5	TRBD2	TRBV7-9	-	CASSSTSGGIKETQYF	TGTGCCAGCAGCTCGACTAGCGGGGGGATAAAGGAGACCCAGTACTTC
TRBJ1-6	-	TRBV4-2	few	CASSQETTTNSPLHF	TGTGCCAGCAGCCAAGAAACGACCACTAATTCACCCCTCCACTTT
TRBJ2-5	-	TRBV18	many	CASSPRQIEETQYF	TGTGCCAGCTCACCTAGACAGATTGAAGAGACCCAGTACTTC
TRBJ2-4	-	TRBV6-2/TRBV6-3	many	CASIRGGSNIQYF	TGTGCCAGCATCAGAGGTGGAAGCAACATTCAGTACTTC
TRBJ1-5	TRBD1	TRBV12-3/TRBV12-4	many	CASRTQGNQPQHF	TGTGCCAGCAGGACACAGGGGAATCAGCCCCAGCATTTT
TRBJ1-1	-	TRBV19	many	CASMPHPNTEAFF	TGTGCCAGTATGCCTCACCCGAACACTGAAGCTTTCTTT
TRBJ2-5	TRBD2	TRBV20-1	many	CSAQLAGQETQYF	TGCAGTGCTCAACTAGCGGGACAGGAGACCCAGTACTTC
TRBJ2-7	TRBD2	TRBV20-1	many	CSAVTSGSFYEQYF	TGCAGTGCGGTTACTAGCGGGAGTTTCTACGAGCAGTACTTC
TRBJ2-7	TRBD2	TRBV20-1	many	CSARDPAGSTYEQYF	TGCAGTGCTAGAGATCCAGCGGGGTCAACCTACGAGCAGTACTTC
TRBJ2-5	TRBD1	TRBV6-1	many	CASSGRTGTYQETQYF	TGTGCCAGCAGTGGTAGGACAGGCACGTACCAAGAGACCCAGTACTTC